This TCR beta chain appears in the sequencing data of a study of T cell responses to AZD1222 COVID-19 vaccine. As regards this clone: Its matching antigen is unknown.

Study-level findings and limits: Clonal diversity was possibly underestimated; the donors were predominantly white British and more often female.

V lost 4 bases, J lost 8 bases, and 12 bases lay in between. This CDR3 comprises 12 residues. CDR1 is SGHRS, CDR2 YFSETQ, per germline. Sequenced by immunoSEQ multiplex PCR; TCRdb stores in-frame clones only, minus some. The table has some 120,000 clones, approximately 83% seen once. This chain connects TRBV5-1 to TRBJ1-2, with D possibly being TRBD1 (5 bases). This sequence originates from an adult in good health. The specimen was peripheral blood, collected on day 0 of AZD1222 vaccination. The CDR3 is CASSPNGDGYTF. CDR3 nucleotides: TGCGCCAGCAGCCCAAACGGGGACGGCTACACCTTC.